The clone carrying this T cell receptor beta chain was seen ten or more times. Antigen: not known. The data stem from a study of beta chain features in type 1 diabetes. Regarding the study as a whole: Any PCR bias toward short templates would affect both groups alike.

The entirety of the isolated RNA underwent reverse transcription, so expressed TCRB transcripts were sequenced. TCRdb keeps only in-frame clones here, not all; method: immunoSEQ multiplex PCR. The table includes about 290,000 clones, about 8% detected once. The CDR3 consists of 17 residues. Germline-derived CDR1 and CDR2 are MGHRA and YSYEKL. The V end lost 2 bases, the J end lost 2 bases, and 17 bases lay between the germline ends. This receptor was identified in a woman aged 18-30 years in good health. Sequencing was carried out using central memory CD4+ T cells from blood. The V gene is TRBV4-1, the J gene TRBJ2-3; weak D call: TRBD1 (6 bases). The DNA for the CDR3 is TGCGCCAGCAGCCAACTGCTAACTAAGGGGGTCACAGATACGCAGTATTTT. Translated: CASSQLLTKGVTDTQYF.